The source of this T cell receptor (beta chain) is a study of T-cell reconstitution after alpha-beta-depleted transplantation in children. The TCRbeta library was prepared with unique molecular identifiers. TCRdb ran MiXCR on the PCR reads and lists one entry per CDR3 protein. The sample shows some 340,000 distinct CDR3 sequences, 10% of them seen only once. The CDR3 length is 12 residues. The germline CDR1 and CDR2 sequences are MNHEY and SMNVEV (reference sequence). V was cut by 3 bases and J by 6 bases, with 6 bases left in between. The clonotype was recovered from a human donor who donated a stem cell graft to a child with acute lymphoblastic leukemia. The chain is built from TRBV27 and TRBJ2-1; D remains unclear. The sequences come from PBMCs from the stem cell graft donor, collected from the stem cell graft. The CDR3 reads CASSFVSNEQFF. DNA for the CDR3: TGTGCCAGCAGTTTTGTAAGCAATGAGCAGTTCTTC.